The 11 T cell receptor beta chains in this list originate from one sample, sequenced in a study of blood T cell repertoires in COVID-19. Assay: immunoSEQ multiplex PCR; the TCRdb copy retains only in-frame clones and omits some. The sample records some 110,000 clones, roughly 81% being singletons. The sequencing sample was made of peripheral blood. Receptor source: a man in his forties with acute or convalescent COVID-19.

The chain uses TRBV21-1 and TRBJ2-1; the table's TRBD2 call for D was not verified on the DNA. TRBV21-1 is a documented pseudogene. The CDR3 length is 17 residues. This chain's CDR3 is CASSLLEDSCSYNEQFF. For the CDR3, the DNA is TGTGCCAGCAGCCTTCTGGAAGACTCCTGCTCCTACAATGAGCAGTTCTTC.

The gene calls are TRBV30 and TRBJ2-3, with a possible D match to TRBD2 (6 bases). Between the trimmed V and J ends, which lost 0 bases and 0 bases, there was a span of 10 bases. The V gene's germline CDR1 is GTSNPN and CDR2 SVGIG (reference sequence). This CDR3 comprises 15 residues. CDR3 in amino acids: CAWSVGGSSTDTQYF. The DNA for the CDR3 is TGTGCCTGGAGTGTAGGAGGGTCTAGCACAGATACGCAGTATTTT.

In its sample, this clone was seen a few times. V is TRBV3-1 (or the pseudogene TRBV3-2) and J is TRBJ2-3; D unclear. Germline lookup yields CDR1 LGHDT and CDR2 YNNKEL (reference sequence). This CDR3 has 17 residues. The V gene lost 0 bases and the J gene lost 0 bases, with 13 bases spanning the gap. CDR3 in amino acids: CASSQEGGSHSTDTQYF. CDR3 sequence (DNA): TGTGCCAGCAGCCAAGAAGGCGGCTCCCATAGCACAGATACGCAGTATTTT.

The V gene is TRBV18, the J gene TRBJ2-2; 9 bases agree with TRBD2. V was clipped by 5 bases and J by 0 bases; unmatched bases: 4. Germline V gene data show CDR1 as KGHSH and CDR2 as LQKENI. This CDR3 is 16 amino acids long. This CDR3 is CASSLRGGPNTGELFF. The CDR3 DNA reads TGTGCCAGCTCATTGCGGGGGGGCCCGAACACCGGGGAGCTGTTTTTT.

This rearrangement joins TRBV5-5 to TRBJ1-1; 8 nucleotides agree with TRBD1. There are 15 residues in the CDR3. Germline CDR1 is SGHKS and CDR2 is YYEKEE (reference sequence). Trimming cost V 3 bases and J 4 bases; bases outside gene matches: 8. CDR3: CASSSIQGVVTEAFF. CDR3 sequence (DNA): TGTGCCAGCAGCTCGATACAGGGGGTCGTCACTGAAGCTTTCTTT.

The genes are TRBV19 and TRBJ1-3, with D tentatively TRBD1 (5 bases). Per the germline V gene, CDR1 is LNHDA and CDR2 is SQIVND (reference sequence). CDR3 length: 15 amino acids. V lost 7 bases and J 2 bases, leaving 15 bases between the germline ends. The CDR3: CASTEGRGPGNTIYF. The CDR3 coding sequence is TGTGCCAGTACCGAGGGGAGGGGCCCTGGAAACACCATATATTTT.

The CDR3, as DNA: TGTGCCAGCAGTTTCCTTGACAGGGTTGCTTCACCCCTCCACTTT. Its protein product is CASSFLDRVASPLHF. The J gene is TRBJ1-6, the V gene TRBV28; 7 bases are shared with TRBD1. Germline lookup yields CDR1 MDHEN and CDR2 SYDVKM. With 3 bases clipped from V and 9 bases from J, the junction kept 8 bases outside the gene matches. This CDR3 region has 15 residues.

The J gene is TRBJ1-2, the V gene TRBV4-3, with TRBD1 matching 10 bases. Germline trimming cut 0 bases from V and 7 bases from J; bases unmatched to any gene: 5. Germline V CDR1 and CDR2: LGHNA, YSLEER. CDR3 length equals 15 residues. This chain's CDR3 is CASSQEGTGAGGYTF. In nucleotides, the CDR3 is TGCGCCAGCAGCCAAGAGGGGACAGGGGCCGGTGGCTACACCTTC.

The chain joins TRBV7-2 to TRBJ2-1; 8 bases match TRBD2. The CDR3 is 16 residues long. V was clipped by 1 base and J by 7 bases; unmatched bases: 9. Germline CDR1 SGHTA, CDR2 FQGNSA. The CDR3 here is CASSLVVAGGRNEQFF. The CDR3 bases are TGTGCCAGCAGCTTAGTCGTGGCGGGGGGCCGTAATGAGCAGTTCTTC.

The table lists this clone with a few counts. The chain couples TRBV27 to TRBJ2-1; 14 nucleotides agree with TRBD2. CDR1 is MNHEY and CDR2 is SMNVEV in the germline V gene (reference sequence). The CDR3 consists of 17 residues. V dropped 5 bases and J dropped 2; count of bases not matched to a gene: 5. The CDR3 coding sequence is TGTGCCAGCAGTCCTACGGGACTAGCGGGGGCCTACAATGAGCAGTTCTTC. Amino acid sequence: CASSPTGLAGAYNEQFF.

The chain couples TRBV14 to TRBJ2-5; no definite D call. Germline assignment: CDR1 SGHDN and CDR2 FVKESK. This CDR3 is 14 amino acids long. V was clipped by 0 bases and J by 9 bases, with 14 bases between them. DNA of the CDR3: TGTGCCAGCAGCCAAGATCTAGGCCATGGTGCCCAGTACTTC. It translates to CASSQDLGHGAQYF.